This T cell receptor beta chain was retrieved from a study of radiotherapy plus CTLA-4 blockade in lung cancer. Ipilimumab CTLA-4 blockade and focal radiation were given to patients with chemo-refractory metastatic non-small-cell lung cancer. This clone showed up just a few times. The antigen is not known. TCRdb keeps only in-frame clones here, not all; method: immunoSEQ multiplex PCR. The data show some 110,000 clones, roughly 80% seen once. Findings of the study overall: TCR clones of tumor origin grew in blood after radiotherapy plus ipilimumab.

V shed 7 bases and J 0 bases; nucleotides not matched to a gene: 5. The CDR3 has 15 residues. Germline V gene data show CDR1 as MNHNS and CDR2 as SASEGT. The receptor's source is a human donor with non-small cell lung cancer who had a partial response to radiotherapy plus ipilimumab. The input for sequencing was peripheral blood, taken from a patient treated with radiotherapy plus ipilimumab. The genes are TRBV6-1 and TRBJ2-2; 7 nucleotides align to TRBD1. The CDR3 region has the DNA TGTGCCAGCAAGATGGGACAGTCGAACACCGGGGAGCTGTTTTTT. This translates into CASKMGQSNTGELFF.